Following are 26 T cell receptor beta chains from one sample sequenced in a study of blood T cell repertoires in COVID-19. The repertoire was sequenced with immunoSEQ multiplex PCR; TCRdb's copy has only in-frame clones and lacks some. The table lists some 220,000 clones, almost 85% of them singletons. Sequencing was carried out using peripheral blood. The source of these receptors is a woman between 65 and 79 years old with COVID-19, enrolled during active disease.

The chain employs TRBV27 and TRBJ1-1; D remains ambiguous. The CDR3 has 13 residues. V was cut by 0 bases and J by 1 base, with 3 bases left in between. Germline assignment: CDR1 MNHEY and CDR2 SMNVEV (reference sequence). The chain's CDR3 is CASSLSRNTEAFF. CDR3 sequence (DNA): TGTGCCAGCAGTTTATCGAGGAACACTGAAGCTTTCTTT.

The gene calls are TRBV4-3 and TRBJ1-5; D is possibly TRBD1 (5 bases). The CDR3 spans 18 residues. In germline, CDR1 is LGHNA, CDR2 YSLEER. V lost 0 bases, J lost 6 bases, and 21 bases lay in between. The CDR3 bases are TGCGCCAGCAGCCAAGATTTTTGGGGCCAGGGTGAAGGTCAGCCCCAGCATTTT. Translated, it gives CASSQDFWGQGEGQPQHF.

The chain combines TRBV19 with TRBJ2-1; TRBD2 matches 10 bases. CDR1 and CDR2 from the germline V gene are LNHDA and SQIVND (reference sequence). The V segment lost 3 bases and the J segment 11 bases; nucleotides outside the gene matches: 13. The CDR3 totals 16 residues. DNA of the CDR3: TGTGCCAGTAGTATGTCATTGAGCGGGAGGGCGACTCAGCAGTTCTTC. As protein: CASSMSLSGRATQQFF.

The chain employs TRBV30 and TRBJ2-7; a possible D gene is TRBD1 (6 bases). V was clipped by 1 base and J by 0 bases, with 10 bases between them. CDR3 length equals 14 residues. CDR1 and CDR2 (germline): GTSNPN, SVGIG (reference sequence). In DNA form, the CDR3 reads TGTGCCTGGAGTGGAACAGGGAGCTCCTACGAGCAGTACTTC. Residues: CAWSGTGSSYEQYF.

This chain connects TRBV5-1 to TRBJ2-3; weak D call: TRBD1 (6 bases). This CDR3 has 16 amino acids. The V gene's germline CDR1 is SGHRS and CDR2 YFSETQ. V was cut by 4 bases and J by 1 base, with 16 bases left in between. In nucleotides, the CDR3 is TGCGCCAGCAGCCGCTTTGGGGCAGGGGGCACAGATACGCAGTATTTT. Its translation: CASSRFGAGGTDTQYF.

The chain links TRBV19 to TRBJ1-1; no reliable D call. Germline V gene data show CDR1 as LNHDA and CDR2 as SQIVND (reference sequence). V shed 8 bases and J shed 2 bases, with 12 bases lying between them. The CDR3 is made up of 13 amino acids. The CDR3 protein is CASGVVGNTEAFF. As DNA, the CDR3 is TGTGCCAGTGGAGTCGTGGGTAACACTGAAGCTTTCTTT.

This chain links TRBV4-3 with TRBJ1-2; 8 bases are a match to TRBD1. This CDR3 has 15 amino acids. Germline CDR1 is LGHNA and CDR2 is YSLEER. The J segment lost 2 bases and the V segment lost 4 bases, leaving 6 bases of the junction unmatched. CDR3 nucleotide sequence: TGCGCCAGCAGCCCAGGACAGGGACCCAACTATGGCTACACCTTC. It translates to CASSPGQGPNYGYTF.

The chain links TRBV2 to TRBJ1-1; D is unclear. CDR1 and CDR2 from the germline V gene are SNHLY and FYNNEI. The V and J ends lost 7 bases and 5 bases respectively, with 14 bases between them. The CDR3 has 13 amino acids. CDR3 DNA sequence: TGTGCCAGCATGTTGGTGATCGGGACTGAAGCTTTCTTT. Translation gives CASMLVIGTEAFF.

The chain joins TRBV6-5 to TRBJ2-1, with TRBD1 matching 7 bases. V shed 7 bases and J 5 bases; nucleotides not matched to a gene: 8. Germline V gene lookup returns CDR1 MNHEY and CDR2 SVGAGI. CDR3 size: 14 residues. As DNA, the CDR3 is TGTGCCAGCACCGGACAGGAAGAACACAATGAGCAGTTCTTC. Its translation: CASTGQEEHNEQFF.

The rearrangement links TRBV6-6 to TRBJ2-7; tentatively, D is TRBD1 (6 bases). The germline V gene has CDR1 MNHNY and CDR2 SVGAGI (reference sequence). V lost 3 bases and J lost 3, with 12 bases in between. The CDR3 sequence is 14 residues long. In DNA form, the CDR3 reads TGTGCCAGCAGTTATCGGGACACTTACTACGAGCAGTACTTC. Protein sequence: CASSYRDTYYEQYF.

The CDR3 bases are TGTGCCAGCAGCAAATCGGACAGACCCTACGAGCAGTACTTC. Protein: CASSKSDRPYEQYF. The chain uses TRBV9 and TRBJ2-7, with D possibly being TRBD1 (6 bases). CDR1 is SGDLS, CDR2 YYNGEE, per germline. The V and J ends lost 4 bases and 2 bases respectively, with 13 bases between them. The CDR3 totals 14 residues.

A few counts support this clone. The rearrangement uses TRBV7-8 and TRBJ2-1; D possibly corresponds to TRBD1 (5 bases). From germline, CDR1 is SGHVS and CDR2 FQNEAQ. The CDR3 loop spans 12 amino acids. V was clipped by 5 bases and J by 6 bases, with 8 bases between them. Written as DNA, the CDR3 is TGTGCCAGCAGCGGAAGGGGCAATGAGCAGTTCTTC. It yields the protein CASSGRGNEQFF.

This chain links TRBV20-1 with TRBJ2-5, with D possibly TRBD2 on 5 matching bases. With 3 bases removed from V and 5 bases from J, the gap between germline ends came to 16 bases. The CDR3 loop spans 14 amino acids. CDR1 is DFQATT, CDR2 SNEGSKA, per germline (reference sequence). The CDR3 is CSASKDFLLETQYF. In DNA form, the CDR3 reads TGCAGTGCTAGTAAGGACTTCCTCCTTGAGACCCAGTACTTC.

The J gene is TRBJ2-3, the V gene TRBV11-3, with 10 positions matching TRBD2. The CDR3 spans 15 residues. The germline V gene has CDR1 SGHNT and CDR2 YENEEA. V trimming: 3 bases; J trimming: 5 bases; junction bases outside the gene matches: 5. CDR3 amino acids: CASSFGTSEGDTQYF. CDR3 sequence (DNA): TGTGCCAGCAGCTTTGGGACTAGCGAGGGAGATACGCAGTATTTT.

The rearrangement joins TRBV7-2 to TRBJ1-6; possibly TRBD1 for D (5 bases). The CDR3 is made up of 16 amino acids. In germline, CDR1 is SGHTA, CDR2 FQGNSA. The V gene lost 2 bases and the J gene lost 9 bases, with 17 bases spanning the gap. CDR3 nucleotide sequence: TGTGCCAGCAGCTTAAATCCCAGGGAGGAAGGTTCACCCCTCCACTTT. It specifies CASSLNPREEGSPLHF.

Worth noting for this clone: A junction boundary mismatches the germline segment, possibly from a read error. The chain links TRBV7-7 to TRBJ1-4, with 8 bases that match TRBD1. The germline V gene encodes CDR1 SSHAT and CDR2 FNYEAQ (reference sequence). The CDR3 has 15 amino acids. The CDR3 region has the DNA TGTGCTAGCAGCCCTGGGACAGGTTTAGGAGAAAAACTGTTTTTT. It is translated as CASSPGTGLGEKLFF.

The rearrangement links TRBV2 to TRBJ1-1, with D perhaps matching TRBD1 (6 bases). The CDR3 spans 14 residues. CDR1 and CDR2 from the germline V gene are SNHLY and FYNNEI. V lost 8 bases and J 2 bases, leaving 15 bases between the germline ends. The CDR3: CASRTPRGNTEAFF. CDR3 nucleotide sequence: TGTGCCAGCCGCACTCCCAGGGGTAACACTGAAGCTTTCTTT.

The chain combines TRBV25-1 with TRBJ2-7; 8 nucleotides agree with TRBD1. Germline-derived CDR1 and CDR2 are MGHDK and SYGVNS. This CDR3 has 14 residues. V was clipped by 6 bases and J by 3 bases; unmatched bases: 7. The CDR3 sequence is CASRTGGPYYEQYF. The CDR3 DNA sequence: TGTGCCAGCAGAACAGGGGGGCCCTACTACGAGCAGTACTTC.

This chain connects TRBV6-1 to TRBJ1-6; maybe TRBD1 (5 bases). Trimming cost V 6 bases and J 9 bases, with 15 bases left between them. This CDR3 contains 14 residues. In germline, CDR1 is MNHNS, CDR2 SASEGT. CDR3 nucleotides: TGTGCCAGCAGCCGGGGGGGAACGGGTTCACCCCTCCACTTT. Translating gives CASSRGGTGSPLHF.

V gene TRBV2 combines with J gene TRBJ1-1, with D unresolved. The CDR3 runs to 13 residues. The germline V gene has CDR1 SNHLY and CDR2 FYNNEI. V was pared by 6 bases and J by 0 bases, with 8 bases between. The CDR3: CASRSEVNTEAFF. CDR3 coding DNA: TGTGCCAGCAGATCAGAGGTGAACACTGAAGCTTTCTTT.

This chain links TRBV28 with TRBJ2-7, with D maybe TRBD2 (6 bases). The CDR3 extends over 19 amino acids. The germline CDR1 and CDR2 sequences are MDHEN and SYDVKM. V gave up 2 bases and J gave up 3 bases, with 26 bases separating them. The CDR3 sequence: CASSLGGVFSIASIYEQYF. CDR3 in DNA: TGTGCCAGCAGTTTAGGAGGGGTTTTTAGTATAGCTTCCATCTACGAGCAGTACTTC.

The chain joins TRBV19 to TRBJ1-2; the D is unclear. This CDR3 has 13 residues. Germline V gene sequence: CDR1 LNHDA, CDR2 SQIVND (reference sequence). Trimming left V 3 bases short and J 4 bases short, with 9 bases between. The CDR3 sequence: CASSISGVYGYTF. The CDR3 nucleotides are TGTGCCAGTAGTATCTCCGGGGTCTATGGCTACACCTTC.

This rearrangement joins TRBV7-2 to TRBJ1-2; tentative D call: TRBD1 (5 bases). Trimming shortened V by 0 bases and J by 2 bases, and 10 bases separated the two germline ends. CDR3 length: 15 amino acids. Germline lookup yields CDR1 SGHTA and CDR2 FQGNSA. For the CDR3, the DNA is TGTGCCAGCAGCTTAGCGGCAGGACACAACTATGGCTACACCTTC. It codes for CASSLAAGHNYGYTF.

DNA for the CDR3: TGTGCCAGCAGTGAAGACCGGGGGGGCTGGAATGAGCAGTTCTTC. This encodes CASSEDRGGWNEQFF. The chain recombines TRBV6-1 with TRBJ2-1; 8 bases are shared with TRBD2. The CDR3 loop spans 15 amino acids. Losses at the gene ends were 1 base for V and 7 bases for J; bases not matched to a gene: 6. Germline CDR1 MNHNS, CDR2 SASEGT.

The chain joins TRBV6-5 to TRBJ2-7, with TRBD1 matching 12 bases. J lost 6 bases, V lost 0 bases, and 3 bases had no gene match. The CDR3 has 15 residues. The V gene's germline CDR1 is MNHEY and CDR2 SVGAGI. CDR3 nucleotide sequence: TGTGCCAGCAGTTACTCGCGGGACAGGGGGCTCGAGCAGTACTTC. Encoded protein: CASSYSRDRGLEQYF.

This chain's CDR3 is CASSLVVQGGGYTF. CDR3 sequence (DNA): TGTGCCAGCAGCTTGGTGGTCCAGGGAGGCGGCTACACCTTC. The chain couples TRBV5-4 to TRBJ1-2; perhaps TRBD1 as D (5 bases). The ends were cut back, 0 bases at V and 8 bases at J, with 14 bases in the middle. The germline V gene has CDR1 SGHNT and CDR2 YYREEE (reference sequence). This CDR3 comprises 14 residues. Drawing the rest from reference TRBV5-4 and TRBJ1-2, the complete variable domain is ETGVTQSPTHLIKTRGQQVTLRCSSQSGHNTVSWYQQALGQGPQFIFQYYREEENGRGNFPPRFSGLQFPNYSSELNVNALELDDSALYLCASSLVVQGGGYTFGSGTRLTVV.